This T cell receptor beta chain was sequenced for a study of cytomegalovirus exposure and HLA in healthy donors (dated by TCRdb to 2017 to 2019). Context from the whole study: An earlier analysis of around 600 of the donors reported about 250 Gb of sequence data and approximately 110 million unique TCR beta sequences from about 200 million T cells. Approximately 300 gigabases of sequencing data and tens of millions of unique TCR sequences were included in an early release covering several hundred HLA-typed donors. Of the roughly 400 genotyped donors, about 80% fell in the genetic ancestry cluster associated with self-reported Caucasian donors. The study was designed to test whether signatures of past pathogen exposure could be identified by cataloging public T cell receptors. The T cell repertoires of 666 subjects were profiled by immunosequencing and related to cytomegalovirus serostatus. In addition to the first cohort of 500 to 850 subjects, a separate validation cohort of around 110 different subjects was used. The study combined high-throughput TCR immunosequencing, statistical association of individual TCRs with disease status, and machine learning to predict cytomegalovirus infection status. A later analysis re-examined previously published TCR beta repertoires from 610 or so donors and added high-resolution HLA genotyping to investigate patterns of TCR occurrence. Rather than drawing on any new phenotypic data, the later analysis identified candidate immune exposures from TCR beta sequences and the way those sequences occurred across donors. To decide whether each TCR beta V gene segment behaved as functional or pseudogenic, an earlier analysis of approximately 590 of the donors relied on high-throughput TCR beta sequencing. Donor age, sex, ethnicity and CMV serostatus were collected together with the repertoire data. In a later genetic analysis, genome-wide SNP genotypes for 398 of the 666 donors were used, and that subset was treated as a discovery cohort. Every discovery cohort repertoire had been produced on one sequencing platform. HLA typing covered class I and class II loci at four-digit resolution. The number of donors typed differed by locus, with about 629-640 for A, B, C, DRB1 and DQB1, more than 500 for DQA1, 606 for DPA1, and around 430 for DPB1. Five DR-DQ haplotypes were handled as single units for association and clustering, since linkage in the cohort was strong. On average, roughly 250,000 unique TCR beta nucleotide sequences were sequenced per donor among about 400 genotyped donors of the cohort, with 15% to 20% of those sequences being non-productive. Broader findings and caveats from the paper: Presence/absence analyses assumed roughly uniform sequencing depth across donors, an assumption that may not hold. In a later genetic analysis, fewer N-insertions in productive TCRs were reported among donors in an Asian-associated ancestry cluster than the approximately 710-donor mean. For the cohort, immune exposure information was limited to CMV serostatus. In an earlier analysis of around 600 of the donors, most TCR beta V segments were observed in productive rearrangements about 90% or about 30% of the time, broadly matching IMGT annotations. In vitro tests confirmed that a few of the cytomegalovirus-associated TCR beta chains recognize cytomegalovirus antigens. In a later analysis, TCR association rates were found to vary across HLA loci, with the most associated TCRs seen for DRB1 alleles and the fewest for HLA-C alleles. A later analysis found that most CMV-associated TCR beta chains appeared HLA-restricted, with HLA associations seemingly driven largely by CMV exposure. The classifier was reported to diagnose cytomegalovirus status with high specificity and sensitivity in both the original cohort and the validation cohort. Across donors, most TCR sequences were observed very rarely, whereas some public TCRs were present in many individuals. A cluster of highly shared sequence variants was judged likely to represent a technical artifact of the sequencing pipeline. Strong co-occurrence of HLA alleles, especially DR and DQ, made assigning TCR associations to individual alleles difficult. The study gave a list of about 150 TCR beta chains associated with cytomegalovirus. At a false discovery rate of 0.05, a later analysis linked 16,951 TCR beta sequences to specific HLA alleles. HLA typing was unavailable for some donors at each locus, so association tests used only the typed subset. The earlier analysis of nearly 600 of the donors excluded approximately 17 rarely observed V segments, including chromosome 9 orphons, because counts were too low. A later analysis found that HLA-associated TCR beta chains were more clonally expanded and had lower generation probabilities than equally common non-associated chains. This cohort had only TCR beta chains sequenced, and the lack of alpha or paired-chain data limited which features could be detected. A later analysis reported that several top co-occurrence clusters appeared linked to parvovirus B19, influenza, CMV and Epstein-Barr virus. The authors suggested that the approach could potentially be generalized to other disease states and immunological phenotypes. A further reported finding was that TCR beta sequences accurately predicted the HLA-A and HLA-B alleles for most subjects in the first cohort. Correlated functional status among segregating V segments might be attributable to linkage disequilibrium, but an unknown experimental factor could not be ruled out. An association between a missense DCLRE1C variant and V-gene and J-gene trimming of TCR beta chains was found in a later genetic analysis and replicated in an independent cohort.

The cohort consisted of 600 or so healthy bone marrow donors. At the time of sampling, every cohort member was nominally healthy, though immune exposures that went unrecorded were likely present. The donor was CMV seronegative and was included in the group of a few hundred seronegative cohort members. A peripheral blood sample was provided by each donor, and peripheral blood mononuclear cells were used for TCR beta sequencing. The Qiagen DNeasy Blood Extraction Kit was used to extract genomic DNA from the blood cell samples. Libraries came from the immunoSEQ multiplex PCR assay. A mixture of 60 forward primers for TCR Vbeta segments and 13 reverse primers for TCR Jbeta segments was used in the multiplex PCR. Amplification of the CDR3 region of rearranged TCR beta genes was performed with a multiplex PCR assay on genomic DNA. Amplified TCR beta libraries were sequenced as 87-base-pair reads on the Illumina HiSeq System. In the source study's methods: Across the 670 or so repertoires, a later analysis counted about 81 million unique TCR beta chains, 9 million to 14 million of which were shared by at least two donors. Raw reads were error-corrected and collapsed into unique sequences by a nearest-neighbor algorithm in which closely related sequences were merged to remove PCR and sequencing errors. CDR3 sequences were aligned to IMGT reference sequences to assign V, D and J gene segments. For a sequence to be retained, a match of at least six nucleotides was required to both a V gene segment and a J gene segment. Rearrangements were called productive when the CDR3 lacked stop codons and stayed in frame with V and J; all others were non-productive. Following IMGT convention, CDR3 was defined as the stretch from the second conserved V-encoded cysteine up to the conserved J-encoded phenylalanine. Sequences without an unambiguous match to a single V gene segment were excluded from the earlier analysis of 450 to 650 of the donors. An earlier analysis of a few hundred of the donors called V segments functional above 56.7% productive rearrangements and segregating when the between-donor standard deviation exceeded 5%. To diagnose cytomegalovirus status from the catalog of TCR beta chain sequences, a statistical classification framework was built. V and J gene assignment, in a later analysis, came from comparing TCR nucleotide sequences with IMGT/GENE-DB human TR gene sequences. A later analysis assigned CDR3 sequences and most-parsimonious VDJ recombination scenarios with the TCRdist pipeline. In a later analysis, every TCR beta chain was defined by the combination of its CDR3 amino acid sequence and its V-gene family, and reads without a unique V-gene family were dropped. To address suspected cross-contamination and a sequencing artifact, a later analysis removed approximately 590 highly shared, low-generation-probability nucleotide sequences. For each public chain, a later analysis derived a clonal expansion index from normalized ranks of inferred template counts within each repertoire. In a later analysis, generation probabilities were computed with a VDJ recombination model fitted to out-of-frame rearrangements, and the resulting probabilities were checked against IGoR. A later analysis scored TCR-TCR, TCR-HLA and TCR-CMV co-occurrence with hypergeometric tests, applying a repertoire-size bias correction to TCR pairs. In a later analysis, false discovery rates were estimated by permuting HLA or CMV assignments 20 times. In a later analysis, co-occurring TCRs were grouped using DBSCAN, and TCRdist sequence similarity was added for clustering within HLA-allele-positive subsets. Repertoires with fewer than 30,000 or more than 120,000 public chains were left out of co-occurrence clustering, as were four to six repertoires with anomalous nucleotide sharing. Sourced from immuneACCESS, this table was stored by TCRdb with only in-frame sequences that have V and J called. A share of the clones is absent; for the studies checked, an unresolved V gene accounts for under half, and the remainder has no known explanation. The V and J calls and clone size are taken from that table; D and trimming were inferred from the DNA. The sample yields some 150,000 clones; around four fifths were counted once. Together, the top ten hold roughly 1.2% of the sample.

In regard to this clone: It has no known antigen specificity. Base qualities are missing; no much larger clone stands one base away.

The TCR originated in a woman aged 45-59 years in good health and CMV-seronegative. The specimen was PBMCs.

The nucleotide sequence is given as TGTGCCAGCAGACCTACAGGGAACCCAGCTGAAGCTTTCTTT. Translated, this is CASRPTGNPAEAFF. The chain is encoded by TRBV13 joined to TRBJ1-1; the D gene is possibly TRBD1, with 6 bases matching. Including the terminal cysteine and phenylalanine, the CDR3 comprises 14 residues. Here the CDR3 DNA is all that survives: 42 bases in frame from base 1. Between the V and J ends, shortened by 6 bases and 6 bases respectively, the junction contains 17 bases. The germline V gene (reference sequence) provides CDR1 PRHDT and CDR2 FYEKMQ.